The 19 T cell receptor beta chains in this list originate from one sample, sequenced in a study of blood T cell repertoires in COVID-19. Some clones are missing from TCRdb's copy, which holds only in-frame ones; the method was immunoSEQ multiplex PCR. The table lists approximately 330,000 clones, about 87% of them singletons. The specimen was peripheral blood. These receptor sequences come from a young man with COVID-19, enrolled during active disease.

J is TRBJ1-2 and V is TRBV11-2; TRBD1 matches 9 bases. V trimming: 5 bases; J trimming: 2 bases; junction bases outside the gene matches: 6. The CDR3 sequence is 15 residues long. Per germline, CDR1 SGHAT and CDR2 FQNNGV. CDR3: CASSQRTGGNYGYTF. The CDR3 DNA follows: TGTGCCAGCAGCCAGAGAACAGGGGGCAACTATGGCTACACCTTC.

This chain joins TRBV12-5 and TRBJ2-3, with D possibly TRBD1 on 6 matching bases. CDR1 is LGHNT and CDR2 is FRNRAP in the germline V gene. V was clipped by 8 bases and J by 6 bases, with 18 bases between them. The CDR3 length is 14 residues. CDR3 loop: CASTGRPRPDTQYF. The CDR3 nucleotides read TGTGCTAGTACAGGGAGACCACGTCCGGATACGCAGTATTTT.

The chain has TRBV27 and TRBJ1-4, with 8 bases fitting TRBD1. Trimming cost V 2 bases and J 7 bases; bases outside gene matches: 3. The CDR3 totals 14 residues. The germline CDR1 and CDR2 sequences are MNHEY and SMNVEV (reference sequence). Written as DNA, the CDR3 is TGTGCCAGCAGTTTAAGCGGACAGGGTGAAAAACTGTTTTTT. Translating it yields CASSLSGQGEKLFF.

The chain employs TRBV11-2 and TRBJ2-3; D unclear. This CDR3 is built from 14 residues. Germline CDR1 is SGHAT and CDR2 is FQNNGV. The germline V and J ends were trimmed by 1 base and 2 bases, with 7 bases remaining between them. DNA for the CDR3: TGTGCCAGCAGCTTAGCAGATTTCACAGATACGCAGTATTTT. Translation: CASSLADFTDTQYF.

The chain links TRBV13 to TRBJ2-3; 8 bases are shared with TRBD1. The germline CDR1 and CDR2 sequences are PRHDT and FYEKMQ (reference sequence). CDR3 length: 16 amino acids. V dropped 2 bases and J dropped 0; count of bases not matched to a gene: 4. CDR3 amino acids: CASSLLGQGSTDTQYF. CDR3 coding DNA: TGTGCCAGCAGCTTACTTGGACAGGGAAGCACAGATACGCAGTATTTT.

This chain connects TRBV7-2 to TRBJ2-2; 8 bases match TRBD1. This CDR3 region has 16 residues. CDR1 and CDR2 from the germline V gene are SGHTA and FQGNSA. J lost 0 bases, V lost 4 bases, and 4 bases had no gene match. CDR3 in amino acids: CASSSQGASNTGELFF. In nucleotides, the CDR3 is TGTGCCAGCAGCTCCCAGGGGGCGTCGAACACCGGGGAGCTGTTTTTT. The complete variable domain, with remaining parts taken from reference TRBV7-2 and TRBJ2-2, reads GAGVSQSPSNKVTEKGKDVELRCDPISGHTALYWYRQSLGQGLEFLIYFQGNSAPDKSGLPSDRFSAERTGGSVSTLTIQRTQQEDSAVYLCASSSQGASNTGELFFGEGSRLTVL.

This clone appeared once. The genes are TRBV7-9 and TRBJ1-4; the match to TRBD1 covers 7 bases. The V gene end was trimmed by 3 bases and the J gene end by 4 bases; junction bases not matched to a gene: 5. The germline gives CDR1 SEHNR, CDR2 FQNEAQ (reference sequence). CDR3 length: 15 residues. CDR3 residues: CASSLRDRLNEKLFF. For the CDR3, the DNA is TGTGCCAGCAGCTTGCGGGACAGACTTAATGAAAAACTGTTTTTT.

V is TRBV5-1 and J is TRBJ2-7; D might be TRBD2 (7 bases). The CDR3 consists of 16 residues. V was shortened by 4 bases and J by 1 base, with 18 bases between the two germline ends. Germline CDR1 reads SGHRS; CDR2 reads YFSETQ. CDR3 sequence reads: CASSQGWGGASYEQYF. The CDR3 bases are TGCGCCAGCAGCCAGGGTTGGGGGGGCGCTTCCTACGAGCAGTACTTC.

In DNA, the CDR3 is TGTGCCAGCAGTGAATTTTGGGGCGCTGGGGCCAACGTCCTGACTTTC. Encoded protein: CASSEFWGAGANVLTF. The chain is built from TRBV2 and TRBJ2-6, with a tentative D call TRBD1 (5 bases). Between the trimmed V and J ends, which lost 2 bases and 2 bases, there was a span of 10 bases. Germline values: CDR1 SNHLY, CDR2 FYNNEI. This CDR3 is 16 amino acids long.

This clone was seen only a few times. This chain joins TRBV19 and TRBJ1-2; possible D gene TRBD1, 6 bases. With 0 bases removed from V and 0 bases from J, the gap between germline ends came to 14 bases. The CDR3 length is 17 residues. Germline V gene sequence: CDR1 LNHDA, CDR2 SQIVND (reference sequence). The CDR3 DNA reads TGTGCCAGTAGTATAGATCGAGGGACAACTGCTAACTATGGCTACACCTTC. Its translation: CASSIDRGTTANYGYTF. Variable domain in full (rest from reference TRBV19 and TRBJ1-2): DGGITQSPKYLFRKEGQNVTLSCEQNLNHDAMYWYRQDPGQGLRLIYYSQIVNDFQKGDIAEGYSVSREKKESFPLTVTSAQKNPTAFYLCASSIDRGTTANYGYTFGSGTRLTVV.

The chain couples TRBV19 to TRBJ1-1, with D maybe TRBD1 (5 bases). CDR1 is LNHDA, CDR2 SQIVND, per germline (reference sequence). CDR3 length equals 14 residues. V was cut by 8 bases and J by 5 bases, with 18 bases left in between. For the CDR3, the DNA is TGTGCCAGTCTTCCCGGGGGAGGAAGGACTGAAGCTTTCTTT. It codes for CASLPGGGRTEAFF.

The chain employs TRBV19 and TRBJ1-2, with 7 bases matching TRBD1. Germline values: CDR1 LNHDA, CDR2 SQIVND (reference sequence). This CDR3 region has 13 residues. The J segment lost 8 bases and the V segment lost 6 bases, leaving 9 bases of the junction unmatched. CDR3 coding DNA: TGTGCCAGTAGGGAGAACAGGGGTCAGGGCTACACCTTC. Translated, it gives CASRENRGQGYTF. Looking up the rest from reference TRBV19 and TRBJ1-2 gives the full variable domain: DGGITQSPKYLFRKEGQNVTLSCEQNLNHDAMYWYRQDPGQGLRLIYYSQIVNDFQKGDIAEGYSVSREKKESFPLTVTSAQKNPTAFYLCASRENRGQGYTFGSGTRLTVV.

This chain connects TRBV7-3 to TRBJ2-1, with D perhaps TRBD1 (6 bases). Per germline, CDR1 SGHTA and CDR2 FQGTGA. V was shortened by 5 bases and J by 3 bases, with 14 bases between the two germline ends. CDR3 length equals 15 residues. The CDR3 here is CASSIHRDNYNEQFF. The CDR3 nucleotides read TGTGCCAGCAGCATCCACCGGGACAACTACAATGAGCAGTTCTTC.

The CDR3 DNA reads TGTGCCACCGATAGACTAGCGGGGGGTCGATACAATGAGCAGTTCTTC. Protein sequence: CATDRLAGGRYNEQFF. This chain joins TRBV5-4 and TRBJ2-1; TRBD2 matches at 13 bases. V was clipped by 9 bases and J by 4 bases; unmatched bases: 10. In germline, CDR1 is SGHNT, CDR2 YYREEE (reference sequence). The CDR3 has 16 residues.

The rearrangement links TRBV6-1 to TRBJ2-7; TRBD1 might be the D (6 bases). The CDR3 has 15 amino acids. Trimming left V 3 bases short and J 3 bases short, with 15 bases between. Germline V gene data show CDR1 as MNHNS and CDR2 as SASEGT. DNA of the CDR3: TGTGCCAGCAGTGACAACGGGACACCTTTCTACGAGCAGTACTTC. It translates to CASSDNGTPFYEQYF.

This chain joins TRBV7-9 and TRBJ1-2, with D maybe TRBD1 (5 bases). Between the trimmed V and J ends, which lost 5 bases and 2 bases, there was a span of 15 bases. The CDR3 is made up of 15 amino acids. CDR1 is SEHNR and CDR2 is FQNEAQ in the germline V gene (reference sequence). This chain's CDR3 is CASSPPSRQNYGYTF. In nucleotides, the CDR3 is TGTGCCAGCAGCCCACCGTCTCGACAGAACTATGGCTACACCTTC.

The chain is built from TRBV18 and TRBJ2-7; TRBD2 is a possible D gene (5 bases). CDR3 length equals 13 residues. Trimming removed 2 bases at V and 7 bases at J, with 12 bases between. Germline V CDR1 and CDR2: KGHSH, LQKENI. CDR3 amino acids: CASSPYARREQYF. In DNA form, the CDR3 reads TGTGCCAGCTCACCATACGCAAGGAGGGAGCAGTACTTC. The full variable domain, completed using reference TRBV18 and TRBJ2-7, is NAGVMQNPRHLVRRRGQEARLRCSPMKGHSHVYWYRQLPEEGLKFMVYLQKENIIDESGMPKERFSAEFPKEGPSILRIQQVVRGDSAAYFCASSPYARREQYFGPGTRLTVT.

The chain recombines TRBV18 with TRBJ2-7, with 7 bases fitting TRBD1. This CDR3 has 16 residues. Germline V gene lookup returns CDR1 KGHSH and CDR2 LQKENI. V lost 3 bases and J lost 1; bases outside the gene matches: 9. The CDR3 nucleotides read TGTGCCAGCTCACCGAACGCCGGGACAGTATCCTACGAGCAGTACTTC. Residues: CASSPNAGTVSYEQYF.

With regard to this clone: This CDR3 is also generated by other DNA sequences in the sample. The rearrangement links TRBV15 to TRBJ2-7, with D possibly matching TRBD1 (6 bases). Trimming left V 0 bases short and J 3 bases short, with 6 bases between. Looked up from germline, CDR1 is LNHNV and CDR2 is YYDKDF (reference sequence). This CDR3 region has 13 residues. DNA for the CDR3: TGTGCCACCAGCAGAGACAGGGGCTACGAGCAGTACTTC. Amino acids: CATSRDRGYEQYF.